The 19 T cell receptor beta chains below all came from one sample that was sequenced in a study of human T cells and chemical hapten exposure. The study used a library that attached unique molecular identifiers to individual cDNA molecules. A single record per CDR3 protein comes from TCRdb applying MiXCR to the reads. This sample has around 120,000 distinct CDR3 sequences, with less than 10% found just once. It was unfractionated whole blood from which total RNA was extracted. Sequencing was done on a sample of whole blood. Receptor source: a human donor in good health. Some clones in this sample may be carry-over from other donors' samples.

This clonotype appeared a few times. The chain joins TRBV6-1 to TRBJ1-1, with D possibly TRBD1 on 6 matching bases. The V gene lost 2 bases and the J gene lost 8 bases, with 18 bases spanning the gap. This CDR3 is 15 amino acids long. The V gene's germline CDR1 is MNHNS and CDR2 SASEGT. CDR3 sequence: CASSEIMGTRDEAFF. CDR3 coding DNA: TGTGCCAGCAGTGAAATAATGGGGACACGCGACGAAGCTTTCTTT.

This clonotype was seen more than once but under ten times. V usage is TRBV11-2 and J usage is TRBJ2-7; D is perhaps TRBD2 (6 bases). Germline CDR1 is SGHAT and CDR2 is FQNNGV. V was cut by 5 bases and J by 2 bases, with 19 bases left in between. This CDR3 spans 16 amino acids. The CDR3 sequence: CASSQKDGSGTYEQYF. The DNA of the CDR3 is TGTGCCAGCAGCCAGAAAGACGGTAGCGGAACCTACGAGCAGTACTTC.

This clonotype occurred many times. The genes are TRBV5-5 and TRBJ2-4, with TRBD2 as a possible D gene (6 bases). The CDR3 length is 12 residues. The germline V gene encodes CDR1 SGHKS and CDR2 YYEKEE (reference sequence). Trimming took off 4 bases at V and 6 bases at J, with 8 bases between the two ends. As DNA, the CDR3 is TGTGCCAGCAGCCTGGGGGGAAACATTCAGTACTTC. This codes for CASSLGGNIQYF.

The sample holds many counts of this clonotype. The gene calls are TRBV6-5 and TRBJ2-1; weak D call: TRBD1 (6 bases). The CDR3 contains 15 residues. Germline V gene data show CDR1 as MNHEY and CDR2 as SVGAGI. The V and J ends lost 6 bases and 0 bases respectively, with 12 bases between them. The CDR3 is CASSLTGSSYNEQFF. CDR3 nucleotides: TGTGCCAGCAGCCTAACAGGGTCCTCCTACAATGAGCAGTTCTTC.

A note on this clonotype: This may arise from a read error, as a much more abundant clone is one base away. The chain's CDR3 is CASSLLGVKGVSNQPQHF. Here the CDR3 DNA reads TGTGCCAGCAGCCTACTGGGGGTGAAGGGGGTTAGCAATCAGCCCCAGCATTTT. The genes are TRBV7-9 and TRBJ1-5, with D tentatively TRBD1 (6 bases). Trimming shortened V by 5 bases and J by 0 bases, and 20 bases separated the two germline ends. CDR1 is SEHNR and CDR2 is FQNEAQ in the germline V gene (reference sequence). The CDR3 spans 18 residues.

The V gene is TRBV7-3, the J gene TRBJ2-2; no firm D call. Between the trimmed V and J ends, which lost 3 bases and 1 base, there was a span of 15 bases. This CDR3 comprises 17 residues. Germline V gene data show CDR1 as SGHTA and CDR2 as FQGTGA. For the CDR3, the DNA is TGTGCCAGCAGCTTGGCTTTTTCGAGTCGGAACACCGGGGAGCTGTTTTTT. Translated, it gives CASSLAFSSRNTGELFF.

There are a few counts of this clonotype. The chain carries TRBV11-3 and TRBJ2-1; 11 positions agree with TRBD2. CDR1 and CDR2 from the germline V gene are SGHNT and YENEEA. V lost 4 bases and J lost 8; bases outside the gene matches: 10. This CDR3 is built from 16 residues. The CDR3 loop reads CASSSRLAGRRDEQFF. The CDR3, as DNA: TGTGCCAGCAGCTCGAGACTAGCGGGAAGGCGGGATGAGCAGTTCTTC.

This clonotype was picked up many times. The V and J genes are TRBV12-3 or TRBV12-4 and TRBJ1-1, with D maybe TRBD1 (5 bases). Trimming took 6 bases from V and 7 from J, leaving 15 bases between them. This CDR3 contains 13 residues. CDR3 sequence reads: CASRTGTQHEAFF. The DNA for the CDR3 is TGTGCCAGCAGGACCGGGACTCAACATGAAGCTTTCTTT.

This clonotype has at least ten counts. In DNA form, the CDR3 reads TGCGCCAGCAGCTTCAAGAACACTGAAGCTTTCTTT. It codes for CASSFKNTEAFF. This rearrangement joins TRBV5-1 to TRBJ1-1; D ambiguous. Germline loops: CDR1 SGHRS, CDR2 YFSETQ. Trimming stripped 2 bases from V and 1 base from J, with 3 bases between. This CDR3 spans 12 amino acids.

This clonotype was seen more than once but under ten times. The chain recombines TRBV7-9 with TRBJ2-3, with TRBD1 identical over 10 bases. Per the germline V gene, CDR1 is SEHNR and CDR2 is FQNEAQ (reference sequence). The J segment lost 2 bases and the V segment lost 5 bases, leaving 7 bases of the junction unmatched. The CDR3 is 16 residues long. The DNA of the CDR3 is TGTGCCAGCAGCCCAAGACAGGGGGCCGCCACAGATACGCAGTATTTT. This encodes CASSPRQGAATDTQYF.

This clonotype was seen a few times. This chain connects TRBV12-3 or TRBV12-4 to TRBJ2-6; D perhaps matches TRBD1 (5 bases). The CDR3 totals 17 residues. Trimming removed 4 bases from V and 0 bases from J, with 13 bases in between. In DNA form, the CDR3 reads TGTGCCAGCAGTTCCAGGGAAAAGAGCTCTGGGGCCAACGTCCTGACTTTC. Protein product: CASSSREKSSGANVLTF.

Ten or more counts support this clonotype. The chain is built from TRBV2 and TRBJ1-1; weak D call: TRBD1 (5 bases). This CDR3 comprises 14 residues. Between the trimmed V and J ends, which lost 7 bases and 4 bases, there was a span of 16 bases. Germline CDR1 and CDR2: SNHLY and FYNNEI. For the CDR3, the DNA is TGTGCCAGCAAAGGGACCTACGGGGGCACTGAAGCTTTCTTT. Translation: CASKGTYGGTEAFF.

The chain carries TRBV20-1 and TRBJ2-3, with D perhaps TRBD1 or TRBD2 (6 bases each). Between the trimmed V and J ends, which lost 0 bases and 2 bases, there was a span of 15 bases. The CDR3 is 16 residues long. Per the germline V gene, CDR1 is DFQATT and CDR2 is SNEGSKA (reference sequence). The CDR3 protein is CSARDGGGEFTDTQYF. As DNA, the CDR3 is TGCAGTGCTAGAGATGGGGGCGGGGAGTTCACAGATACGCAGTATTTT.

V and J are TRBV11-3 and TRBJ2-1; 12 positions agree with TRBD2. Germline V gene data show CDR1 as SGHNT and CDR2 as YENEEA. V was pared by 1 base and J by 1 base, with 5 bases of the junction left unmatched. This CDR3 comprises 18 residues. The CDR3 sequence: CASSLGGTSGQSYNEQFF. CDR3 nucleotide sequence: TGTGCCAGCAGCTTAGGTGGGACTAGCGGGCAGTCCTACAATGAGCAGTTCTTC.

The table lists this clonotype with a few counts. The CDR3, as DNA: TGTGCCAGCAGTTTAGTGGGCACCAATAAAAGGGGGTATAATTCACCCCTCCACTTT. Its translation is CASSLVGTNKRGYNSPLHF. This rearrangement joins TRBV27 to TRBJ1-6; D may be TRBD1 (6 bases). Trimming left V 2 bases short and J 4 bases short, with 21 bases between. Per germline, CDR1 MNHEY and CDR2 SMNVEV (reference sequence). CDR3 length equals 19 residues.

A few counts support this clonotype. The V and J genes are TRBV4-1 and TRBJ2-5; possibly TRBD1 for D (5 bases). Germline values: CDR1 MGHRA, CDR2 YSYEKL. Trimming cost V 4 bases and J 5 bases, with 23 bases left between them. The CDR3 sequence is 17 residues long. The CDR3: CASSPDLGEMGMETQYF. CDR3 coding DNA: TGCGCCAGCAGCCCAGACTTAGGGGAAATGGGAATGGAGACCCAGTACTTC.

This clonotype was counted at least ten times. The chain employs TRBV10-3 and TRBJ2-2; TRBD2 matches at 7 bases. Germline CDR1 reads ENHRY; CDR2 reads SYGVKD. CDR3 length: 16 amino acids. Trimming cost V 0 bases and J 5 bases; bases outside gene matches: 6. CDR3 in DNA: TGTGCCATCAGTGAGTCTGGCAGCGGGGCGACCGGGGAGCTGTTTTTT. This encodes CAISESGSGATGELFF.

CDR3 protein: CSVEIQGAEAFF. CDR3 in DNA: TGCAGCGTTGAAATACAGGGGGCTGAAGCTTTCTTT. The V call is TRBV29-1, the J call TRBJ1-1, with 8 bases fitting TRBD1. CDR3 length: 12 residues. With V trimmed by 2 bases and J by 6 bases, 2 bases remained unmatched. CDR1 is SQVTM and CDR2 is ANQGSEA in the germline V gene.

This clonotype was counted at least ten times. The V and J genes are TRBV15 and TRBJ1-6; tentative D call: TRBD1 (6 bases). Germline loops: CDR1 LNHNV, CDR2 YYDKDF (reference sequence). This CDR3 is 19 amino acids long. The germline V and J ends were trimmed by 1 base and 0 bases, with 16 bases remaining between them. The CDR3 DNA follows: TGTGCCACCAGCAGAGTTCCCCGAGGGGGGTCCTCCTATAATTCACCCCTCCACTTT. Encoded protein: CATSRVPRGGSSYNSPLHF.